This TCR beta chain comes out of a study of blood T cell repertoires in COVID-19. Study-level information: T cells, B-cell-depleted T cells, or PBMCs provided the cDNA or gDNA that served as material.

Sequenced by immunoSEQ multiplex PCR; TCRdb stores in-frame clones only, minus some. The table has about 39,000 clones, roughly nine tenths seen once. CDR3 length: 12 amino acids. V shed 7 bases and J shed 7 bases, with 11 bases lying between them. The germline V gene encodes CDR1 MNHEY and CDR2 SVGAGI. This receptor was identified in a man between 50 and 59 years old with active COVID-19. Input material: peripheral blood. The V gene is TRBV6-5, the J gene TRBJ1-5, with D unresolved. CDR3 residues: CASTTLGQPQHF. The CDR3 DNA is TGTGCCAGCACCACCCTCGGGCAGCCCCAGCATTTT.